One sample yielded the 13 T cell receptor beta chains listed below, sequenced in a study of CD8 T cells in ankylosing spondylitis. Overall study findings and caveats: Seemingly characteristic of ankylosing spondylitis blood was a TCR beta motif consisting of under ten highly homologous variants.

One entry per CDR3 protein, called by TCRdb with MiXCR from the 5' RACE reads. The top ten clones hold approximately 7% of a sample with a few hundred thousand distinct CDR3 sequences, over 9.5% of them seen once. Antigens for these TCRs are unknown. The specimen sequenced was blood, either unsorted or a sorted T cell fraction (not recorded which). The origin of the receptors is a male donor with ankylosing spondylitis.

This clonotype was counted between two and nine times. The rearrangement uses TRBV7-2 and TRBJ2-1; no definite D call. The ends were cut back, 0 bases at V and 6 bases at J, with 6 bases in the middle. Germline V lookup: CDR1 SGHTA, CDR2 FQGNSA. This CDR3 has 13 residues. This CDR3 reads CASSLAQFNEQFF. Written as DNA, the CDR3 is TGTGCCAGCAGCTTAGCCCAGTTCAATGAGCAGTTCTTC.

This clonotype was counted only a few times. The chain is built from TRBV24-1 and TRBJ2-5, with 8 bases aligning to TRBD2. Germline V lookup: CDR1 KGHDR, CDR2 SFDVKD. The V segment lost 3 bases and the J segment 5 bases; nucleotides outside the gene matches: 10. This CDR3 has 16 amino acids. CDR3 nucleotide sequence: TGTGCCACCAGTGATCCCCAAGCGGGAGAGGTCGAGACCCAGTACTTC. This encodes CATSDPQAGEVETQYF.

There are a few counts of this clonotype. This rearrangement joins TRBV2 to TRBJ2-3, with D unresolved. Between the trimmed V and J ends, which lost 8 bases and 0 bases, there was a span of 12 bases. The germline CDR1 and CDR2 sequences are SNHLY and FYNNEI. The CDR3 covers 14 residues. This chain's CDR3 is CASGYGSSTDTQYF. In DNA, the CDR3 is TGTGCCAGCGGGTACGGATCTAGCACAGATACGCAGTATTTT.

The rearrangement uses TRBV30 and TRBJ1-1; no firm D call. CDR3 length: 14 residues. Per the germline V gene, CDR1 is GTSNPN and CDR2 is SVGIG (reference sequence). With 2 bases removed from V and 6 bases from J, the gap between germline ends came to 16 bases. This CDR3 is CAWSRLGHVPEAFF. Here the CDR3 DNA reads TGTGCCTGGAGTCGACTCGGGCATGTTCCTGAAGCTTTCTTT.

This clonotype showed up many times. The chain uses TRBV29-1 and TRBJ2-1, with D possibly called TRBD1 or TRBD2 (6 bases each). This CDR3 comprises 12 residues. Germline assignment: CDR1 SQVTM and CDR2 ANQGSEA. Trimming pared 2 bases from V and 7 bases from J, leaving 9 bases between. The CDR3 DNA is TGCAGCGTTGAACGGGGGCGGAATGAGCAGTTCTTC. Its translation: CSVERGRNEQFF.

V gene TRBV6-1 combines with J gene TRBJ1-5, with 7 bases fitting TRBD1. This CDR3 has 16 residues. V trimming: 1 base; J trimming: 0 bases; junction bases outside the gene matches: 3. From germline, CDR1 is MNHNS and CDR2 SASEGT. The CDR3 DNA sequence: TGTGCCAGCAGTGAAGGGACAGGATATAGCAATCAGCCCCAGCATTTT. Its translation: CASSEGTGYSNQPQHF.

This clonotype was observed at least ten times. The chain carries TRBV20-1 and TRBJ1-2; no definite D call. V lost 6 bases and J 2 bases, leaving 13 bases between the germline ends. CDR1 DFQATT and CDR2 SNEGSKA come from the germline V gene (reference sequence). This CDR3 has 13 amino acids. CDR3: CSAKPTRNYGYTF. The CDR3, as DNA: TGCAGTGCCAAGCCGACCAGGAACTATGGCTACACCTTC.

This clonotype was seen only a few times. The chain combines TRBV10-3 with TRBJ2-2; D is unclear. With 7 bases removed from V and 6 bases from J, the gap between germline ends came to 12 bases. CDR3 size: 13 residues. Germline CDR1 ENHRY, CDR2 SYGVKD. The CDR3, as DNA: TGTGCCATCAAGGGCCAGGCCGCCGGGGAGCTGTTTTTT. It yields the protein CAIKGQAAGELFF.

The chain couples TRBV29-1 to TRBJ2-7; D unclear. The CDR3 has 13 residues. V was trimmed by 0 bases and J by 3 bases, leaving 9 bases between them. The germline gives CDR1 SQVTM, CDR2 ANQGSEA. The CDR3 DNA follows: TGCAGCGTTGAAGATCTTCGTTTCTACGAGCAGTACGTC. The encoded protein is CSVEDLRFYEQYV.

This clonotype was detected many times. The chain combines TRBV7-2 with TRBJ1-3, with 7 bases aligning to TRBD1. Germline V gene lookup returns CDR1 SGHTA and CDR2 FQGNSA. The CDR3 contains 15 residues. V shed 4 bases and J 2 bases; nucleotides not matched to a gene: 5. CDR3 nucleotides: TGTGCCAGCAGCTCAGGGACAGTGGCTGGAAACACCATATATTTT. Protein: CASSSGTVAGNTIYF.

The V and J genes are TRBV3-1 and TRBJ2-1, with D unclear. The length of the CDR3 is 12 residues. In germline, CDR1 is LGHDT, CDR2 YNNKEL (reference sequence). Trimming cost V 5 bases and J 12 bases, with 14 bases left between them. This CDR3 is CASSSDAHRQFF. DNA for the CDR3: TGTGCCAGCAGCAGCGATGCACATAGGCAGTTCTTC.

The chain recombines TRBV12-3 or TRBV12-4 with TRBJ2-7, with D hard to call. This CDR3 has 14 amino acids. With 2 bases removed from V and 7 bases from J, the gap between germline ends came to 15 bases. The DNA for the CDR3 is TGTGCCAGCAGTTTATCGGGTCTCATGGGGGAGCAGTACTTC. The encoded protein is CASSLSGLMGEQYF.

The V and J genes are TRBV5-1 and TRBJ2-1, with 9 bases lining up with TRBD1. Germline V gives CDR1 SGHRS, CDR2 YFSETQ. The CDR3 sequence is 15 residues long. V lost 4 bases to trimming and J lost 4 bases; unmatched junction nucleotides: 6. The CDR3 protein is CASSTGQGRYNEQFF. The CDR3 DNA follows: TGCGCCAGCAGCACCGGACAGGGGAGGTACAATGAGCAGTTCTTC.